This passage covers 5 T cell receptor beta chains from one sample sequenced in a study of synovial regulatory T cells in juvenile arthritis (dated by TCRdb to the mid-2010s). Library generation was performed with the immunoSEQ multiplex PCR assay. Here the immuneACCESS table is served through TCRdb, limited to in-frame sequences with V and J called. Missing clones are a known gap in these copies; in checked studies unresolved V genes cover under half, and the rest lacks a known reason. The table of this sample itemizes 6,400 or so clones. 0.5% to 0.65% of the sample is held by the ten biggest clonotypes. The source material was Treg cells from blood. This sample's cell subset or site label indicates: remaining (HLA-DR-negative) circulating blood Treg cells. The source is a donor younger than 30 with juvenile idiopathic arthritis.

The chain has TRBV14 and TRBJ2-1; the TRBD1 assignment by TCRdb is unverifiable without DNA. Germline CDR1 is SGHDN and CDR2 is FVKESK. The CDR3 is made up of 17 amino acids. No DNA sequence was recorded. CDR3 region: CASSQRWADRGHNEQFF.

The rearrangement links TRBV10-2 to TRBJ2-5; without DNA, the TCRdb call of TRBD2 cannot be checked. The CDR3 totals 13 residues. No DNA sequence was recorded. Germline CDR1 is WSHSY and CDR2 is SAAADI. The CDR3 region is CASRRTSQETQYF.

The V gene is TRBV18, the J gene TRBJ2-6; TCRdb indicates TRBD2, and absent DNA this call remains unverified. Germline V gene lookup returns CDR1 KGHSH and CDR2 LQKENI. The CDR3 covers 14 residues. The nucleotide record is missing. Here the CDR3 reads CASSPPNGANVLTF. The full variable domain, completed using reference TRBV18 and TRBJ2-6, is NAGVMQNPRHLVRRRGQEARLRCSPMKGHSHVYWYRQLPEEGLKFMVYLQKENIIDESGMPKERFSAEFPKEGPSILRIQQVVRGDSAAYFCASSPPNGANVLTFGAGSRLTVL.

This chain joins TRBV29-1 and TRBJ2-5; the TCRdb call, TRBD2, lacks DNA for checking. The germline V gene encodes CDR1 SQVTM and CDR2 ANQGSEA. The CDR3 consists of 13 residues. The record lacks a DNA sequence. The CDR3 loop reads CSVARGSQETQYF.

CDR3 in amino acids: CASSKGTEGFYEQYF. This chain joins TRBV5-1 and TRBJ2-7; the D call from TCRdb, TRBD1, cannot be confirmed without DNA. This CDR3 has 15 residues. No DNA sequence was recorded. Germline CDR1 reads SGHRS; CDR2 reads YFSETQ.